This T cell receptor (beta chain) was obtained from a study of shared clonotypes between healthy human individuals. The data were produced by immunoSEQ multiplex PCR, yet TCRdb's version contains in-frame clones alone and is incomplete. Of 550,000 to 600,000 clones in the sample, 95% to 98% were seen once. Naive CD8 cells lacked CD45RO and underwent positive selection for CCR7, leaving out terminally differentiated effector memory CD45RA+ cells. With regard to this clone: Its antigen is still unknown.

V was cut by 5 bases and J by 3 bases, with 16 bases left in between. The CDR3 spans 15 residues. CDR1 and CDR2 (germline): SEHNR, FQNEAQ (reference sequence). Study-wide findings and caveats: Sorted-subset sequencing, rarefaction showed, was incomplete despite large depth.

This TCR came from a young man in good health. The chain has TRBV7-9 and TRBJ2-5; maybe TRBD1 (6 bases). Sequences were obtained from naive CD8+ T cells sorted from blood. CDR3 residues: CASSPRGLGEETQYF. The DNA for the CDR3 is TGTGCCAGCAGCCCCAGGGGTTTAGGGGAAGAGACCCAGTACTTC. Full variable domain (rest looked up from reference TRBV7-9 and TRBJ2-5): DTGVSQNPRHKITKRGQNVTFRCDPISEHNRLYWYRQTLGQGPEFLTYFQNEAQLEKSRLLSDRFSAERPKGSFSTLEIQRTEQGDSAMYLCASSPRGLGEETQYFGPGTRLLVL.